The 18 T cell receptor beta chains presented below share a single source sample, sequenced in a study of blood T cell repertoires in COVID-19 (dated by TCRdb to the early 2020s). The method was the immunoSEQ multiplex PCR assay. Drawn from immuneACCESS, this table holds only the in-frame rearrangements with V and J called that TCRdb kept. Clones are partly lost; checked studies trace under half to an unresolved V gene and leave the rest unexplained. Across this sample there are about 300,000 clones, with 89% seen only once. Over 4% of the sample goes to the ten largest clones. The sequenced material came from PBMCs or T cells enriched from blood (not recorded which). The origin of the receptors is a man in his sixties who had recovered from COVID-19.

This clone was seen a few times. V gene TRBV24-1 combines with J gene TRBJ1-5; weak D call: TRBD1 (5 bases). The CDR3 is made up of 15 amino acids. Trimming removed 2 bases from V and 7 bases from J, with 14 bases in between. Per germline, CDR1 KGHDR and CDR2 SFDVKD. In nucleotides, the CDR3 is TGTGCCACCAGTGATTCACAGGCCGGTTTCCAGCCCCAGCATTTT. It yields the protein CATSDSQAGFQPQHF.

This clone was seen a single time. The rearrangement links TRBV3-1 (or the pseudogene TRBV3-2) to TRBJ2-1, with D unresolved. Trimming cost V 6 bases and J 0 bases, with 12 bases left between them. Germline CDR1 is LGHDT and CDR2 is YNNKEL (reference sequence). The length of the CDR3 is 15 residues. The CDR3 nucleotides read TGTGCCAGCAGTACAGACCCCAACTCCTACAATGAGCAGTTCTTC. As protein: CASSTDPNSYNEQFF.

In this sample, this clone turned up once. The rearrangement joins TRBV7-9 to TRBJ2-7; 9 bases align to TRBD1. This CDR3 is 17 amino acids long. CDR1 and CDR2 (germline): SEHNR, FQNEAQ (reference sequence). The trim removed 0 bases at V and 2 bases at J, leaving 8 bases unmatched. CDR3 in DNA: TGTGCCAGCAGCTTAGCGGAAGGGACAGGGTTCCCCTACGAGCAGTACTTC. This codes for CASSLAEGTGFPYEQYF. The full variable domain, with the rest looked up from reference TRBV7-9 and TRBJ2-7, is DTGVSQNPRHKITKRGQNVTFRCDPISEHNRLYWYRQTLGQGPEFLTYFQNEAQLEKSRLLSDRFSAERPKGSFSTLEIQRTEQGDSAMYLCASSLAEGTGFPYEQYFGPGTRLTVT.

The rearrangement links TRBV2 to TRBJ2-7; 7 bases map to TRBD2. After removal of 5 bases from V and 7 bases from J, the junction contained 11 bases not matched to a gene. This CDR3 contains 14 residues. Germline values: CDR1 SNHLY, CDR2 FYNNEI. The CDR3 DNA follows: TGTGCCAGCAGTTTCCTAGCGGCAGGATCAGAGCAGTACTTC. It specifies CASSFLAAGSEQYF.

This rearrangement joins TRBV7-2 to TRBJ2-1; D perhaps matches TRBD1 (5 bases). The CDR3 sequence is 14 residues long. The V end was cut by 4 bases, the J end by 7 bases, with 14 bases between. The germline V gene encodes CDR1 SGHTA and CDR2 FQGNSA. CDR3 coding DNA: TGTGCCAGCAGCTCGCAGGGCGGTTGGAATGAGCAGTTCTTC. Translation gives CASSSQGGWNEQFF.

The rearrangement joins TRBV19 to TRBJ2-2; 11 bases are shared with TRBD2. Trimming cost V 3 bases and J 4 bases; bases outside gene matches: 10. CDR3 length equals 18 residues. From germline, CDR1 is LNHDA and CDR2 SQIVND (reference sequence). The CDR3 DNA is TGTGCCAGTAGTATTCACGTACTAGCGGGAGTTGGCACCGGGGAGCTGTTTTTT. It codes for CASSIHVLAGVGTGELFF. Based on the CDR3 plus reference TRBV19 and TRBJ2-2, the full variable domain is DGGITQSPKYLFRKEGQNVTLSCEQNLNHDAMYWYRQDPGQGLRLIYYSQIVNDFQKGDIAEGYSVSREKKESFPLTVTSAQKNPTAFYLCASSIHVLAGVGTGELFFGEGSRLTVL.

CDR3 DNA sequence: TGCGCCAGCAGCTTAATCGTCACAGGGCGCGAAGAGACCCAGTACTTC. Translated, it gives CASSLIVTGREETQYF. This chain connects TRBV5-1 to TRBJ2-5; weak D call: TRBD1 (6 bases). Trimming removed 2 bases at V and 3 bases at J, with 17 bases between. Germline CDR1 and CDR2: SGHRS and YFSETQ. The length of the CDR3 is 16 residues.

The chain joins TRBV2 to TRBJ1-6, with unresolved D. The CDR3 is 15 amino acids. Germline CDR1 is SNHLY and CDR2 is FYNNEI. The V end was cut by 3 bases, the J end by 10 bases, with 16 bases between. This CDR3 reads CASSDIHPSRSPLHF. CDR3 in DNA: TGTGCCAGCAGTGATATTCACCCGAGCAGGTCACCCCTCCACTTT.

V gene TRBV5-1 combines with J gene TRBJ2-3; 13 bases align to TRBD2. CDR1 is SGHRS, CDR2 YFSETQ, per germline. The CDR3 contains 16 residues. V lost 4 bases and J lost 4; bases outside the gene matches: 6. The CDR3 nucleotides read TGCGCCAGCAGCCCCGGACTAGCGGGAGTAGCAGATACGCAGTATTTT. It encodes CASSPGLAGVADTQYF.

This clone was seen once. The rearrangement links TRBV5-1 to TRBJ2-3; TRBD1 agrees at 10 bases. This CDR3 spans 15 amino acids. V lost 3 bases to trimming and J lost 0 bases; unmatched junction nucleotides: 1. Germline V gene sequence: CDR1 SGHRS, CDR2 YFSETQ. The CDR3 DNA sequence: TGCGCCAGCAGCTGGGGACAGGGGAGCACAGATACGCAGTATTTT. Its protein product is CASSWGQGSTDTQYF.

The chain carries TRBV16 and TRBJ1-3; perhaps TRBD1 as D (6 bases). The CDR3 runs to 16 residues. CDR1 is KGHSY, CDR2 FQNENV, per germline. The V gene lost 2 bases and the J gene lost 2 bases, with 13 bases spanning the gap. The CDR3 DNA reads TGTGCCAGCAGCCAAACAGGGAACACGCCTGGAAACACCATATATTTT. Its protein is CASSQTGNTPGNTIYF.

This clone was observed once. The chain combines TRBV4-2 with TRBJ2-3; D is perhaps TRBD2 (6 bases). CDR3 length equals 16 residues. CDR1 and CDR2 (germline): LGHNA, YNFKEQ. With 0 bases removed from V and 1 base from J, the gap between germline ends came to 11 bases. CDR3 loop: CASSQEPGAGTDTQYF. The CDR3 bases are TGTGCCAGCAGCCAAGAACCGGGAGCGGGCACAGATACGCAGTATTTT.

For this clone: This specimen includes other DNA sequences encoding the same CDR3. V is TRBV18 and J is TRBJ2-7, with 7 bases aligning to TRBD1. With 3 bases clipped from V and 5 bases from J, the junction kept 1 base outside the gene matches. Germline loops: CDR1 KGHSH, CDR2 LQKENI. This CDR3 has 12 residues. As DNA, the CDR3 is TGTGCCAGCTCACCCACAGGGGACGAGCAGTACTTC. As protein: CASSPTGDEQYF.

The rearrangement links TRBV5-1 to TRBJ2-5, with a tentative D call TRBD1 (6 bases). Germline loops: CDR1 SGHRS, CDR2 YFSETQ. This CDR3 contains 15 residues. The V gene lost 4 bases and the J gene lost 1 base, with 14 bases spanning the gap. The CDR3 bases are TGCGCCAGCAGCACCCTTACAGGGACCCAAGAGACCCAGTACTTC. Its protein is CASSTLTGTQETQYF.

The gene calls are TRBV28 and TRBJ2-7; TRBD1 agrees at 10 bases. The CDR3 totals 18 residues. In germline, CDR1 is MDHEN, CDR2 SYDVKM. The ends lost 4 bases at V and 5 bases at J; junction bases unmatched: 17. CDR3 bases: TGTGCCAGCAGTTCCTTATACTCTCCGGGACAGGGGCGAAACGAGCAGTACTTC. This translates into CASSSLYSPGQGRNEQYF.

The chain combines TRBV18 with TRBJ2-5, with D tentatively TRBD1 (5 bases). The germline V and J ends were trimmed by 2 bases and 1 base, with 11 bases remaining between them. This CDR3 has 15 amino acids. Germline CDR1 KGHSH, CDR2 LQKENI. The CDR3 nucleotides read TGTGCCAGCTCACCAGGCGCCCAGGGCCAAGAGACCCAGTACTTC. Encoded protein: CASSPGAQGQETQYF.

The chain combines TRBV5-1 with TRBJ2-5; a weak D match, TRBD2 (6 bases). Deletions cut 3 bases from V and 5 bases from J, with 11 bases between. This CDR3 has 13 residues. Germline assignment: CDR1 SGHRS and CDR2 YFSETQ. The CDR3 is CASSSPGAETQYF. The DNA for the CDR3 is TGCGCCAGCAGCTCACCGGGAGCCGAGACCCAGTACTTC.

The rearrangement uses TRBV7-2 and TRBJ2-3; D possibly corresponds to TRBD1 (5 bases). The CDR3 extends over 16 amino acids. V lost 5 bases and J lost 2, with 17 bases in between. CDR1 and CDR2 (germline): SGHTA, FQGNSA. CDR3 sequence: CASSPTQVRATDTQYF. The CDR3 DNA is TGTGCCAGCAGCCCCACACAGGTTCGGGCCACAGATACGCAGTATTTT.